This TCR beta chain was found in a study of shared clonotypes between healthy human individuals. Study-wide background: Researchers assigned three CD4 naive, three CD4 memory, two CD8 naive and one CD8 memory plate to each donor.

TCRdb keeps only in-frame clones here, not all; method: immunoSEQ multiplex PCR. The sample has roughly 1,000,000 clones, approximately 78% seen once. This receptor was identified in a man between 18 and 35 years old in good health. Some clones in this sample may be carry-over from other donors' samples. Sequenced input: memory CD4+ T cells from PBMCs. The sample's subset: CD45RA-negative fraction.

The CDR3 loop reads CASGGTAYNEQFF. The CDR3 DNA reads TGTGCCTCCGGGGGGACAGCTTACAATGAGCAGTTCTTC. The genes are TRBV7-2 and TRBJ2-1, with D perhaps being TRBD1 or TRBD2 (7 bases each). The CDR3 spans 13 residues. Trimming left V 11 bases short and J 4 bases short, with 15 bases between. Germline V gives CDR1 SGHTA, CDR2 FQGNSA.